This TCR beta chain was retrieved from a study of blood T cells in healthy people across ages. V lost 5 bases and J lost 1, with 11 bases in between. Germline V gives CDR1 SEHNR, CDR2 FQNEAQ (reference sequence). CDR3 length: 14 amino acids. A J-beta primer mix and a sample-barcoded 5' primer were used in a second PCR of about 6 to 12 cycles. TCRdb fed the 5' RACE reads into MiXCR, producing one record per CDR3 protein. Of roughly 1,800,000 distinct CDR3 sequences in the sample, approximately 50% are singletons; the top ten hold 2% to 2.5%. The sequence derives from a woman in her forties in good health. Sequencing was performed on blood. The J gene is TRBJ1-2, the V gene TRBV7-9; D uncertain. Here the CDR3 reads CASSDEVLNYGYTF. The CDR3 DNA follows: TGTGCCAGCAGCGACGAAGTGCTTAACTATGGCTACACCTTC.